A selection of T cell receptor beta chains follows, all from one sample in a study of monozygotic twins with inflammatory bowel disease. TCRdb reworked the 5' RACE reads into one entry per CDR3 protein, no DNA. This sample's table reports approximately 150,000 distinct CDR3 sequences. The sample consisted of blood. These receptor sequences come from a human donor with ulcerative colitis or Crohn's disease, or a healthy co-twin of an affected twin (not recorded which). The CDR3 runs from the conserved cysteine through the conserved F or W.

CDR3 protein,V gene,J gene
CASSLGWGQGRFEQYF,TRBV5-1,TRBJ2-7
CASSYLPYEQYF,TRBV6-2/TRBV6-3,TRBJ2-7
CASSLVNEQFF,TRBV12-3/TRBV12-4,TRBJ2-1
CASSFKWTGGDEQYF,TRBV7-9,TRBJ2-7
CASSLRGAEAFF,TRBV7-2,TRBJ1-1
CASMRAAYGYTF,TRBV30,TRBJ1-2
CASRAIGTNTGELFF,TRBV7-2,TRBJ2-2
CASTSFDEQYF,TRBV6-2/TRBV6-3,TRBJ2-7
CASSLAQVRQYEQYF,TRBV7-2,TRBJ2-7
CSVVPWDSLSTNYGYTF,TRBV29-1,TRBJ1-2
CSARDRAAYRDPYNSPLHF,TRBV20-1,TRBJ1-6
CASSLPPHEADTQYF,TRBV4-2,TRBJ2-3
CAISLGQGAHNSPLHF,TRBV10-3,TRBJ1-6
CSASGGAPNEQFF,TRBV20-1,TRBJ2-1
CASSLTPSFQTYEQYF,TRBV27,TRBJ2-7
CATSEALQETQYF,TRBV24-1,TRBJ2-5